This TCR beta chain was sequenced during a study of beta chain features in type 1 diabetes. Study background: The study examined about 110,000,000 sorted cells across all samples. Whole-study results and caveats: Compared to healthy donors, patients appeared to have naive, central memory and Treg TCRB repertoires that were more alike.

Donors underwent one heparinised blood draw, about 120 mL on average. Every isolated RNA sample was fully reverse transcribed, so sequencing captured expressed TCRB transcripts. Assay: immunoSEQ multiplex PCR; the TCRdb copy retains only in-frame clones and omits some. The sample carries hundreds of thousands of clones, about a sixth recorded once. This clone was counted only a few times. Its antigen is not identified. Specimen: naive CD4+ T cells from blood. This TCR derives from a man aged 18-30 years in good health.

As DNA, the CDR3 is TGTGCCAGCAGCTTAGAACCCTTGACAGGGAACTATGGCTACACCTTC. Translated: CASSLEPLTGNYGYTF. The chain uses TRBV7-2 and TRBJ1-2; 7 bases match TRBD1. Germline CDR1 SGHTA, CDR2 FQGNSA. After removal of 1 base from V and 2 bases from J, the junction contained 7 bases not matched to a gene. This CDR3 is built from 16 residues.